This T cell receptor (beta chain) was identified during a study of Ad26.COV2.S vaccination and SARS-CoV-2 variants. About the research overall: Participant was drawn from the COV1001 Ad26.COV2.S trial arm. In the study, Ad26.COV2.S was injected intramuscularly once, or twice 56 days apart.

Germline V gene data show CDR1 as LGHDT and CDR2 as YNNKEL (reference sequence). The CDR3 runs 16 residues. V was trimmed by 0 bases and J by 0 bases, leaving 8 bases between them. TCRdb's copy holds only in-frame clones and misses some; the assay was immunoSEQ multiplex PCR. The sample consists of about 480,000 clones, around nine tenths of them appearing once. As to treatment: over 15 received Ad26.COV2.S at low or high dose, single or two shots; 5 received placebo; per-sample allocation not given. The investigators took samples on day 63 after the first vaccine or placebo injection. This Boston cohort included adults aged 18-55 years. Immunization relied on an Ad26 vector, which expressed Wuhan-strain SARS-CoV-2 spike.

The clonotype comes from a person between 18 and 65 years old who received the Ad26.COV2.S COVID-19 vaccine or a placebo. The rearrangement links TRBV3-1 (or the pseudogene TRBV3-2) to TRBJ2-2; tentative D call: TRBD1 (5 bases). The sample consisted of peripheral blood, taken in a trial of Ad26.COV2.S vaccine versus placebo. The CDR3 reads CASSQDGQTNTGELFF. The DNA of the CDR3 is TGTGCCAGCAGCCAAGATGGACAAACGAACACCGGGGAGCTGTTTTTT.